This T cell receptor (beta chain) was identified in a study of T cell changes during pregnancy in multiple sclerosis. The repertoire was sequenced with immunoSEQ multiplex PCR; TCRdb's copy has only in-frame clones and lacks some. The table lists 65,000 to 80,000 clones, just under 95% of them singletons, with more than 0.8% in the top ten. Sequencing used peripheral blood, obtained in the first trimester of pregnancy. This clonotype was sampled from a female donor with multiple sclerosis, enrolled in a pregnancy study.

The CDR3 DNA reads TGTGCCAGCAGCCCTCGAGCGGGGGGGAAGACAGATACGCAGTATTTT. This encodes CASSPRAGGKTDTQYF. The V call is TRBV11-2, the J call TRBJ2-3; 10 bases agree with TRBD2. Germline V lookup: CDR1 SGHAT, CDR2 FQNNGV. CDR3 size: 16 residues. The J segment lost 3 bases and the V segment lost 5 bases, leaving 8 bases of the junction unmatched. Full variable domain (remainder filled in from reference TRBV11-2 and TRBJ2-3): EAGVAQSPRYKIIEKRQSVAFWCNPISGHATLYWYQQILGQGPKLLIQFQNNGVVDDSQLPKDRFSAERLKGVDSTLKIQPAKLEDSAVYLCASSPRAGGKTDTQYFGPGTRLTVL.